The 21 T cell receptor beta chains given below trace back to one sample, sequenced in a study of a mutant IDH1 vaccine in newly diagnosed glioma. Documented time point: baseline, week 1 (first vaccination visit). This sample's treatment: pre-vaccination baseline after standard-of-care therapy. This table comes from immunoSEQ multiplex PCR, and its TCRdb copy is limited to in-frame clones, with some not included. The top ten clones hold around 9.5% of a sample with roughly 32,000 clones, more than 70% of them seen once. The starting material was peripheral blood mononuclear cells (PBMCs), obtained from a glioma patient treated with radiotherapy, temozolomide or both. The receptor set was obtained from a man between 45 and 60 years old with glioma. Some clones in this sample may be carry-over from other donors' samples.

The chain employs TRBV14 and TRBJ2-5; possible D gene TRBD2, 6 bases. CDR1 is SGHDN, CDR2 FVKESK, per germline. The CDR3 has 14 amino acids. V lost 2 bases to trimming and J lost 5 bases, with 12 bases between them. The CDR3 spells CASSQSRSGETQYF. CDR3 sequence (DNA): TGTGCCAGCAGCCAATCGCGGAGCGGGGAGACCCAGTACTTC.

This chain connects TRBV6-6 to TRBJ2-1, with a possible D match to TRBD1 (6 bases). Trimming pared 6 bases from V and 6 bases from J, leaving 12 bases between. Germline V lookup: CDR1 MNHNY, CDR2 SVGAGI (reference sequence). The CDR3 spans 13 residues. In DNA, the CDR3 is TGTGCCAGCAGAGCGGACAGTTCCAATGAGCAGTTCTTC. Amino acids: CASRADSSNEQFF.

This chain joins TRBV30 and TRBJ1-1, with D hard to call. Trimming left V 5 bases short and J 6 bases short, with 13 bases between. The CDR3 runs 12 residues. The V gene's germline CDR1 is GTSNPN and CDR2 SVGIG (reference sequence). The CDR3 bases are TGTGCCTGGTCCCCGGGCCCGGCTGAAGCTTTCTTT. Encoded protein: CAWSPGPAEAFF.

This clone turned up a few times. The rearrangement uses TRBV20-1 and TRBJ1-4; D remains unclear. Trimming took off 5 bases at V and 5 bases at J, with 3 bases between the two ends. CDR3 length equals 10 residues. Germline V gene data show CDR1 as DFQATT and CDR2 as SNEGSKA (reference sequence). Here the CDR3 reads CSALNEKLFF. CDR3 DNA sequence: TGCAGTGCTCTCAATGAAAAACTGTTTTTT.

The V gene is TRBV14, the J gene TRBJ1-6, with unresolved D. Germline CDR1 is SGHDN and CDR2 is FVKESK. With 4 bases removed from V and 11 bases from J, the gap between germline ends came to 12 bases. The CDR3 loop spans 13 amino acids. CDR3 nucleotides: TGTGCCAGCAGCCTGGCCCGGGGAACACCCCTCCACTTT. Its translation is CASSLARGTPLHF.

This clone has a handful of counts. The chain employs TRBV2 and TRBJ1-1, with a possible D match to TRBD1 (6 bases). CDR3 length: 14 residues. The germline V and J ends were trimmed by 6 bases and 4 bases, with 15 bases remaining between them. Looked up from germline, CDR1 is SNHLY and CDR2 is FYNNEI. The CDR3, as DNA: TGTGCCAGCAGACAGGGAAGTGATAGCACTGAAGCTTTCTTT. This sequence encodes CASRQGSDSTEAFF.

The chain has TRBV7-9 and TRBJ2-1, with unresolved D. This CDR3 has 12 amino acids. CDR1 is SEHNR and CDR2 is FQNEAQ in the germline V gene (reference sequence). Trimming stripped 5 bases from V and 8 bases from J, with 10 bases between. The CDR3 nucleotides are TGTGCCAGCAGCCAACCGTGGGATGAGCAGTTCTTC. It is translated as CASSQPWDEQFF.

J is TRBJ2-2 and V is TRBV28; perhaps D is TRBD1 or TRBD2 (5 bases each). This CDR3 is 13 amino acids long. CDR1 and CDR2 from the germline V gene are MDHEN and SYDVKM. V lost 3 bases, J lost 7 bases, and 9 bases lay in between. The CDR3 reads CASSFGGIGELFF. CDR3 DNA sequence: TGTGCCAGCAGTTTTGGGGGAATCGGGGAGCTGTTTTTT.

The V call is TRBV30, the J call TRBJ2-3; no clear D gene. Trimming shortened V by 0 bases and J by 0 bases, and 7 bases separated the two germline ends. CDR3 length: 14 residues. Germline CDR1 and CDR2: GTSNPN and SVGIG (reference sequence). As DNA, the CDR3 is TGTGCCTGGAGTGTAGATGCTAGCACAGATACGCAGTATTTT. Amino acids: CAWSVDASTDTQYF.

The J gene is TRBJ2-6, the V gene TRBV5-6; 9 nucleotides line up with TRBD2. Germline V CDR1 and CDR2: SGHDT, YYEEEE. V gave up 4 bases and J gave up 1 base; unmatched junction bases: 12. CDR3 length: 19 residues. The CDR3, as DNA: TGTGCCAGCAGCCTTGCACCAGCGGGGGGTCGATCTGGGGCCAACGTCCTGACTTTC. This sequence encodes CASSLAPAGGRSGANVLTF.

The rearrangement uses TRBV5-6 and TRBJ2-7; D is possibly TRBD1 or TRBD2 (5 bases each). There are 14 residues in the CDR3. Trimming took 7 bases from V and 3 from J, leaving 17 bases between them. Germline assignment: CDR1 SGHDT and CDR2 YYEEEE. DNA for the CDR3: TGTGCCAGCGGGGCGACGGGGATCGACTACGAGCAGTACTTC. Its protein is CASGATGIDYEQYF.

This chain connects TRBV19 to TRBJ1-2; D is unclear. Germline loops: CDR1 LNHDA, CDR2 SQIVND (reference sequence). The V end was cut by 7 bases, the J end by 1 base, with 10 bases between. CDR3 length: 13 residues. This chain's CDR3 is CASKEAGNYGYTF. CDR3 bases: TGTGCCAGTAAGGAAGCGGGTAACTATGGCTACACCTTC.

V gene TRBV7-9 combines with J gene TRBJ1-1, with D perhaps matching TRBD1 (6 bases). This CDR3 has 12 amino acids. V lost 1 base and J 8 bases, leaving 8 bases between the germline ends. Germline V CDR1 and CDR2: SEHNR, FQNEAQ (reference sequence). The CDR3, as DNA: TGTGCCAGCAGCTTAGGACAGGCCGAAGCTTTCTTT. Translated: CASSLGQAEAFF.

CDR3 sequence (DNA): TGTGCCAGCAGCTCACGGACAGGGGGCGACTATGGCTACACCTTC. Translated: CASSSRTGGDYGYTF. The chain recombines TRBV7-8 with TRBJ1-2; TRBD1 agrees at 11 bases. After removal of 4 bases from V and 3 bases from J, the junction contained 4 bases not matched to a gene. CDR1 is SGHVS, CDR2 FQNEAQ, per germline. The CDR3 length is 15 residues.

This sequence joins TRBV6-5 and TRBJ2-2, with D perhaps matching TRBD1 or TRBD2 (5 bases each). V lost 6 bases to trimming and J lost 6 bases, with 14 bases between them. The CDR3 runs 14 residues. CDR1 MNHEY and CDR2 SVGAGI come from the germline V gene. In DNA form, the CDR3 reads TGTGCCAGCAGCCACGAGGGGTATCCCGGGGAGCTGTTTTTT. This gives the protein CASSHEGYPGELFF.

In nucleotides, the CDR3 is TGTGCCAGCAGTTTAACGTCCGGGATCGCTGGGGCCAACGTCCTGACTTTC. This translates into CASSLTSGIAGANVLTF. This chain links TRBV27 with TRBJ2-6; possibly TRBD2 for D (5 bases). This CDR3 comprises 17 residues. Germline V gives CDR1 MNHEY, CDR2 SMNVEV (reference sequence). The ends were cut back, 2 bases at V and 2 bases at J, with 13 bases in the middle. Filled out from reference TRBV27 and TRBJ2-6, the complete variable domain reads EAQVTQNPRYLITVTGKKLTVTCSQNMNHEYMSWYRQDPGLGLRQIYYSMNVEVTDKGDVPEGYKVSRKEKRNFPLILESPSPNQTSLYFCASSLTSGIAGANVLTFGAGSRLTVL.

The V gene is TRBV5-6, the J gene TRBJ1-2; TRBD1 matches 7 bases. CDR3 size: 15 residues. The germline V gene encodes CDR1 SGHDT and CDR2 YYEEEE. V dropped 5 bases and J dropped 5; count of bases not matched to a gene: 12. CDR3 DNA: TGTGCCAGCAGACCTATAGGACAGGATTTATATGGCTACACCTTC. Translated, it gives CASRPIGQDLYGYTF.

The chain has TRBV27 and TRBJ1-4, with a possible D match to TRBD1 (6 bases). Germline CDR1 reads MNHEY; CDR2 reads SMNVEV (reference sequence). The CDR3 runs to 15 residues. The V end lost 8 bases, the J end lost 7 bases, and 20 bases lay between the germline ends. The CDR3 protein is CASPGDQTGCEKLFF. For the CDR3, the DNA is TGTGCCAGCCCCGGGGACCAAACAGGGTGTGAAAAACTGTTTTTT.

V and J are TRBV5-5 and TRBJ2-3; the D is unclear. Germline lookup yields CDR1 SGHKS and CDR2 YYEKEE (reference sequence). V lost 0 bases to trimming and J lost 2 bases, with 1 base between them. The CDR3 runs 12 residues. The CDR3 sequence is CASSLDTDTQYF. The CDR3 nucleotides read TGTGCCAGCAGCTTGGACACAGATACGCAGTATTTT.

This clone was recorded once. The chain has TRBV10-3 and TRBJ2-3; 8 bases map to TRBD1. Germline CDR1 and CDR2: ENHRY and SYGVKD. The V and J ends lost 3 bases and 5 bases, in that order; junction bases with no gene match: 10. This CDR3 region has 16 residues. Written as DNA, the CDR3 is TGTGCCATCAGTGAAAGGACAGGGTTATCGGGAGATACGCAGTATTTT. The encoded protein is CAISERTGLSGDTQYF.

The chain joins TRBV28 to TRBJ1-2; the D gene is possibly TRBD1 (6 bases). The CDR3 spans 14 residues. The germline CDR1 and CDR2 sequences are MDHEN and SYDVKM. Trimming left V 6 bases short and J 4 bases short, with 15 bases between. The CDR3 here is CASRGAREGYGYTF. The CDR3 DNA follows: TGTGCCAGCAGGGGGGCGAGGGAGGGCTATGGCTACACCTTC.